This TCR beta chain was recovered during a study of CD8+CD57+ T cells in acquired aplastic anemia. Genomic DNA templated the TCR beta VDJ and CDR3 profiling. TCRdb ran MiXCR on the reads and lists one entry per CDR3 protein. The sample records approximately 180,000 distinct CDR3 sequences, less than 60% being singletons. Germline CDR1 and CDR2: SQVTM and ANQGSEA. The CDR3 sequence is 11 residues long. V was trimmed by 1 base and J by 4 bases, leaving 4 bases between them. CD8+CD57+ cell expansion had been shown by flow cytometry in patients chosen for sequencing. The receptor was derived from a human donor with aplastic anemia. Sequencing was carried out using sorted CD4+, CD8+, or CD8+CD57+ T cells (not recorded which) from PBMCs. The chain joins TRBV29-1 to TRBJ1-1; D uncertain. The CDR3 DNA reads as TGCAGCGTTGAAGCGATCACTGAAGCTTTCTTT. Protein product: CSVEAITEAFF.